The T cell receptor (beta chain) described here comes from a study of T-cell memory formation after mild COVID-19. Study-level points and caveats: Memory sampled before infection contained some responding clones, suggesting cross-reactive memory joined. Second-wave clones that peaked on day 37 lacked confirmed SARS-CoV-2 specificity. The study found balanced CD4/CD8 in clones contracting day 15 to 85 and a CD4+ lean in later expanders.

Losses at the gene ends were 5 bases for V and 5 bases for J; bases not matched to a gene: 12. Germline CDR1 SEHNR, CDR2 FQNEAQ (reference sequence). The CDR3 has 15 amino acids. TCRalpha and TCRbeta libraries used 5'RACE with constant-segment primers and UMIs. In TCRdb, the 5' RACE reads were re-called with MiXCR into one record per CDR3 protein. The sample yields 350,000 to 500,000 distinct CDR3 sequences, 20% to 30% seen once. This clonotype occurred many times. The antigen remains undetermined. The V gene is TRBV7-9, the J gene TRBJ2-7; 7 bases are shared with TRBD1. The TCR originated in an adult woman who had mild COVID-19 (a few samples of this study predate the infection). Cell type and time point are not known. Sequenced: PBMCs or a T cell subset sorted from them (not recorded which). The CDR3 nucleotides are TGTGCCAGCAGCCCCAGACAGGGATTATTGAACGAGCAGTACTTC. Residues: CASSPRQGLLNEQYF.